This TCR beta chain was sequenced in a study of T cell responses to AZD1222 COVID-19 vaccine. Study information: Samples with a second dose at about 4 or about 12 weeks were pooled together. Study-level points and caveats: The sample set comprised mostly white British donors with more females, and clonal diversity was possibly underestimated. Spike-specific TCRs gained breadth and depth after people received two AZD1222 doses.

TCRdb keeps only in-frame clones here, not all; method: immunoSEQ multiplex PCR. Of some 150,000 clones listed, approximately 89% are singletons. Of note for this clone: Its antigen is unidentified.

CDR3 length equals 13 residues. Trimming at V came to 5 bases and at J to 11 bases, leaving 10 bases not matched to a gene. CDR1 SEHNR and CDR2 FQNEAQ come from the germline V gene (reference sequence). The specimen comprised peripheral blood, sampled on day 0 of AZD1222 vaccination. The receptor's source is an adult in good health. V is TRBV7-9 and J is TRBJ1-1, with TRBD1 matching over 8 bases. DNA for the CDR3: TGTGCCAGCAGCATGGGGACAGGTGACCGGGCTTTCTTT. This sequence encodes CASSMGTGDRAFF.